The clone carrying this TCR beta chain turned up a few times. This entry belongs to a study of lymphopenia after photon versus proton radiotherapy. Trimming cost V 7 bases and J 3 bases; bases outside gene matches: 7. The CDR3 is made up of 15 amino acids. CDR1 and CDR2 (germline): MNHNS, SASEGT. The method was immunoSEQ multiplex PCR; TCRdb's version includes in-frame clones alone and lacks a portion of them. The sample has approximately 150,000 clones, approximately 90% seen once; the top ten hold 4% to 5%. V is TRBV6-1 and J is TRBJ1-5; 9 nucleotides align to TRBD1. The sample was peripheral blood, taken from a patient treated with photon-based radiotherapy. The TCR originated in a man in his fifties or sixties with gastric cancer. CDR3 region: CASKGTGFDNQPQHF. CDR3 bases: TGTGCCAGCAAAGGGACAGGGTTCGACAATCAGCCCCAGCATTTT.